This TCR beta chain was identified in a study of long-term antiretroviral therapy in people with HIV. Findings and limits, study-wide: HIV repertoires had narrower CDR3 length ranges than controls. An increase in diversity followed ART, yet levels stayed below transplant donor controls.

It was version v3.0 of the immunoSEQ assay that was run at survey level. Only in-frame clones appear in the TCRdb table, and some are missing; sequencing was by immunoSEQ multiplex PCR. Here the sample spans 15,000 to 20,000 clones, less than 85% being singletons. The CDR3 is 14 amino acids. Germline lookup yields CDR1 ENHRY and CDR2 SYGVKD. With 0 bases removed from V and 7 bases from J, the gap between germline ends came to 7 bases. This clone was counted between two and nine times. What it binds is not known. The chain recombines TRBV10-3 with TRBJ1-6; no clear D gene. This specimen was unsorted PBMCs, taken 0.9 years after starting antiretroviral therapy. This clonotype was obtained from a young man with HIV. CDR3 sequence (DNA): TGTGCCATCAGTGAGTCGGGCGGCAATTCACCCCTCCACTTT. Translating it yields CAISESGGNSPLHF.